The T cell receptor (beta chain) described here comes from a study of T cell responses to AZD1222 COVID-19 vaccine. Using immunoSEQ multiplex PCR, the repertoire was profiled, and TCRdb retains in-frame clones only, with some absent. The sample comprises over 150,000 clones, about nine tenths of which are singletons, and about 1.6% rests with the top ten. This TCR was recovered from an adult in good health. The sequences come from peripheral blood, collected on day 0 of AZD1222 vaccination.

This CDR3 is CASSQGRRGAYEQYF. In nucleotides, the CDR3 is TGCGCCAGCAGCCAAGGCAGGCGGGGGGCCTACGAGCAGTACTTC. The rearrangement uses TRBV4-3 and TRBJ2-7; 8 bases map to TRBD2. The CDR3 is made up of 15 amino acids. V lost 1 base and J lost 2; bases outside the gene matches: 4. Germline V gene lookup returns CDR1 LGHNA and CDR2 YSLEER.